One T cell receptor beta chain is described in this entry. The J segment lost 3 bases and the V segment lost 0 bases, leaving 7 bases of the junction unmatched. This CDR3 has 17 amino acids. Germline V gene data show CDR1 as SGDLS and CDR2 as YYNGEE. The data belong to a study of blood T cell repertoires in COVID-19. Overall study: T cells, B-cell-depleted T cells, or PBMCs supplied cDNA or gDNA.

The method was immunoSEQ multiplex PCR; TCRdb's version includes in-frame clones alone and lacks a portion of them. The table shows tens of thousands of clones, with around 84% occurring only once. The chain combines TRBV9 with TRBJ1-2, with 11 bases identical to TRBD1. The sequencing input was peripheral blood. The sequence came from a man older than 75 with active or convalescent COVID-19. CDR3: CASSVVGTGGFDYGYTF. The CDR3 coding sequence is TGTGCCAGCAGCGTAGTCGGGACAGGGGGGTTCGACTATGGCTACACCTTC.